The clone carrying this TCR beta chain was seen more than once but under ten times. In TCRdb, the 5' RACE reads were re-called with MiXCR into one record per CDR3 protein. This repertoire shows 100,000 to 150,000 distinct CDR3 sequences, approximately 15% found once; its top ten account for roughly 5%. These data are taken from a study of T-cell memory formation after mild COVID-19. Study as a whole: Largely donor-specific sequence clusters came from a couple of donors.

There are 15 residues in the CDR3. The germline V gene has CDR1 LGHNA and CDR2 YNFKEQ. With V trimmed by 3 bases and J by 4 bases, 4 bases remained unmatched. This receptor was identified in a man aged 18 to 29 who had mild COVID-19 (a few samples of this study predate the infection). Cell type and time point are not known. Sequencing was done on a sample of PBMCs or a T cell subset sorted from them (not recorded which). This rearrangement joins TRBV4-2 to TRBJ2-7; 12 bases fit TRBD2. CDR3 sequence (DNA): TGTGCCAGCAGCCAGACTAGCGGGGGTGTATACGAGCAGTACTTC. It yields the protein CASSQTSGGVYEQYF.